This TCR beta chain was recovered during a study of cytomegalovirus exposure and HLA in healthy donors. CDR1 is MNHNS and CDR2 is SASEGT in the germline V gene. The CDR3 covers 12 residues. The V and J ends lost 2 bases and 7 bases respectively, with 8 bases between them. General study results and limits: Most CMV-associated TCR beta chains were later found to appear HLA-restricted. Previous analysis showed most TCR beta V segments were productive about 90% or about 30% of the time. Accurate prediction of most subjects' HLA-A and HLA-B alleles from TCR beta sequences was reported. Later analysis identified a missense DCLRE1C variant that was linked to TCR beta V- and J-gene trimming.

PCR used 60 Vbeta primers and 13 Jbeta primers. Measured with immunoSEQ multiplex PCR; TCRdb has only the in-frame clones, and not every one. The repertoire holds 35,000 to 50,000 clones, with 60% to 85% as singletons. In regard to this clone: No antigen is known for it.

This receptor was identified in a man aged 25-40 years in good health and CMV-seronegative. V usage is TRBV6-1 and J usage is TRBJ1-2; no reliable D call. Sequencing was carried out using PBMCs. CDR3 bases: TGTGCCAGCAGTGAATATGAGGTTGGCTACACCTTC. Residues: CASSEYEVGYTF.